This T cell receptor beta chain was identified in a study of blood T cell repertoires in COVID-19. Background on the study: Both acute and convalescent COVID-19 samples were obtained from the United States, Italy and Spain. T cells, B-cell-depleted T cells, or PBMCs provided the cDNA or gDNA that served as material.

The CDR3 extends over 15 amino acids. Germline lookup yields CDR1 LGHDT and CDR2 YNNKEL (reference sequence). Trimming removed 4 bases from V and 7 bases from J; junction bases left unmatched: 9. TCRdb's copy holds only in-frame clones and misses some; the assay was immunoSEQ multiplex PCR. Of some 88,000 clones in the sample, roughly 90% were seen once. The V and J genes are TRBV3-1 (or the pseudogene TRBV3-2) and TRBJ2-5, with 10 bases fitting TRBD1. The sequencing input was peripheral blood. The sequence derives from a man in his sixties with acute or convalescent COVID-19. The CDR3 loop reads CASSPRTGGKGTQYF. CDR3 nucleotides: TGTGCCAGCAGCCCACGGACAGGGGGTAAGGGGACCCAGTACTTC.